The rows below give T cell receptor beta chains drawn from one sample of a study of T cells after yellow fever vaccination. Using its own MiXCR run on the 5' RACE reads, TCRdb lists one record per CDR3 protein. The table includes a few hundred thousand distinct CDR3 sequences, 19% detected once. The sequencing used PBMCs, collected 15 days after the yellow fever booster vaccination. The receptors come from a man under 40 who received the YFV17D yellow fever vaccine. Both conserved end residues are part of each CDR3. D genes are given only for firm matches. Rows may omit the clone size; those that give it use once, few, many or a size class.

D gene	V gene	clone size	J gene	CDR3 DNA	CDR3 protein
TRBD2	TRBV10-3	few	TRBJ2-7	TGTGCCATCAATAGTGGGCTAGCGGGAGACGAGCAGTACTTC	CAINSGLAGDEQYF
TRBD2	TRBV24-1	NA	TRBJ2-5	TGTGCCACCAGTGATTTGAATAGCGGGGAGTTGACCCAGTACTTC	CATSDLNSGELTQYF
TRBD2	TRBV19	NA	TRBJ2-1	TGTGCCAGTAGTATACTCGCTTCGGGACTAGCGGGAGGGAATCAGTTCTTC	CASSILASGLAGGNQFF
NA	TRBV12-3/TRBV12-4	NA	TRBJ1-1	TGTGCCAGCAGTTTAGGAAGATTTGGCGGTTCTGAAGCTTTCTTT	CASSLGRFGGSEAFF
NA	TRBV12-3/TRBV12-4	NA	TRBJ1-2	TGTGCCAGCAGTTTTGCCCCCCAGGGTTCGGGCTATGGCTACACCTTC	CASSFAPQGSGYGYTF
NA	TRBV20-1	NA	TRBJ2-7	TGCAGTGCTACCGCAGGGCAGTCCTACGAGCAGTACTTC	CSATAGQSYEQYF
NA	TRBV27	NA	TRBJ1-2	TGTGCCAGCACCGGGACCGCCGACTATGGCTACACCTTC	CASTGTADYGYTF
TRBD2	TRBV12-3/TRBV12-4	NA	TRBJ2-3	TGTGCCAGCAGTCCCTTACTAGCGGCAGTCCCAGATACGCAGTATTTT	CASSPLLAAVPDTQYF
NA	TRBV6-1	few	TRBJ2-3	TGTGCCAGCAGTGTCCGGGCCCTTAGAACAGATACGCAGTATTTT	CASSVRALRTDTQYF
NA	TRBV12-3/TRBV12-4	few	TRBJ1-6	TGTGCCAGCAGTTGGGACAACGGCGGTTCACCCCTCCACTTT	CASSWDNGGSPLHF
NA	TRBV11-2	few	TRBJ2-3	TGTGCCAGCAGCTTAGCCCGGACAGCGGGCGGGAATACGCAGTATTTT	CASSLARTAGGNTQYF